The 14 T cell receptor beta chains listed next were all sequenced from one sample in a study of shared clonotypes between healthy human individuals. Sequencing was performed with immunoSEQ multiplex PCR; in TCRdb, only in-frame clones are kept and a portion is missing. Counted here are roughly 2,500,000 clones, roughly 93% occurring once; the ten biggest clones make up approximately 0.37%. Sequencing input: naive CD4+ T cells from PBMCs. Subset defined: CD45RA+ positively selected. The receptors were sampled from a man younger than 35 in good health. Some clones in this sample may be carry-over from other donors' samples.

The chain couples TRBV28 to TRBJ1-1; D is ambiguous. Germline values: CDR1 MDHEN, CDR2 SYDVKM. This CDR3 is 14 amino acids long. Deletions cut 3 bases from V and 6 bases from J, with 14 bases between. This CDR3 reads CASSFTATQAEAFF. In DNA form, the CDR3 reads TGTGCCAGCAGTTTTACGGCAACCCAGGCTGAAGCTTTCTTT.

The chain uses TRBV15 and TRBJ1-1, with D perhaps matching TRBD1 (5 bases). V lost 8 bases and J lost 4, with 14 bases in between. The CDR3 runs 13 residues. Germline V CDR1 and CDR2: LNHNV, YYDKDF (reference sequence). The CDR3 loop reads CATGTGTFTEAFF. As DNA, the CDR3 is TGTGCCACCGGCACCGGGACGTTCACTGAAGCTTTCTTT.

The rearrangement joins TRBV28 to TRBJ2-1; 8 positions match TRBD2. The CDR3 sequence is 17 residues long. Per the germline V gene, CDR1 is MDHEN and CDR2 is SYDVKM. V shed 2 bases, J shed 1 base, and the junction held 7 bases outside the gene matches. CDR3 in DNA: TGTGCCAGCAGTTTAATTGGGGCGGGAGGATCCTACAATGAGCAGTTCTTC. Translation gives CASSLIGAGGSYNEQFF.

The rearrangement uses TRBV6-5 and TRBJ1-1; 9 nucleotides align to TRBD1. The CDR3 totals 15 residues. Germline trimming cut 6 bases from V and 3 bases from J; bases unmatched to any gene: 8. CDR1 is MNHEY and CDR2 is SVGAGI in the germline V gene. The CDR3 sequence: CASRYYRGRDTEAFF. The DNA of the CDR3 is TGTGCCAGCAGGTATTACAGGGGGCGAGACACTGAAGCTTTCTTT.

This chain links TRBV7-3 with TRBJ1-1; 8 bases map to TRBD1. Per the germline V gene, CDR1 is SGHTA and CDR2 is FQGTGA. With 2 bases clipped from V and 5 bases from J, the junction kept 7 bases outside the gene matches. There are 15 residues in the CDR3. The CDR3 loop is CASSLGAQGETEAFF. The CDR3 region has the DNA TGTGCCAGCAGCTTAGGGGCACAGGGGGAGACTGAAGCTTTCTTT.

V gene TRBV27 combines with J gene TRBJ2-5, with a possible D match to TRBD2 (5 bases). The germline CDR1 and CDR2 sequences are MNHEY and SMNVEV (reference sequence). The V end lost 0 bases, the J end lost 9 bases, and 17 bases lay between the germline ends. This CDR3 is built from 15 residues. The CDR3 loop reads CASSLSAVGVGAQYF. CDR3 DNA: TGTGCCAGCAGTTTATCAGCTGTGGGAGTTGGGGCCCAGTACTTC.

The table lists this clone with a count of one. This chain links TRBV7-8 with TRBJ2-1; 7 nucleotides line up with TRBD2. The germline V gene has CDR1 SGHVS and CDR2 FQNEAQ. The CDR3 has 15 amino acids. J was trimmed by 2 bases and V by 4 bases; bases with no gene match: 5. CDR3 nucleotides: TGTGCCAGCAGCTCGTGGGAGGGAGCCTACAATGAGCAGTTCTTC. Encoded protein: CASSSWEGAYNEQFF.

This chain joins TRBV5-1 and TRBJ2-4; TRBD2 matches at 7 bases. The CDR3 has 15 residues. J gave up 7 bases and V 0 bases, and 7 bases lay outside the gene matches. Germline assignment: CDR1 SGHRS and CDR2 YFSETQ. The CDR3 region has the DNA TGCGCCAGCAGCTTGGAGTCAGTCGGGGGGAACATTCAGTACTTC. Its translation is CASSLESVGGNIQYF. Variable domain in full (rest from reference TRBV5-1 and TRBJ2-4): KAGVTQTPRYLIKTRGQQVTLSCSPISGHRSVSWYQQTPGQGLQFLFEYFSETQRNKGNFPGRFSGRQFSNSRSEMNVSTLELGDSALYLCASSLESVGGNIQYFGAGTRLSVL.

The chain couples TRBV6-1 to TRBJ2-1, with 11 nucleotides matching TRBD2. Germline V gives CDR1 MNHNS, CDR2 SASEGT. V shed 7 bases, J shed 6 bases, and the junction held 5 bases outside the gene matches. The CDR3 has 14 residues. In nucleotides, the CDR3 is TGTGCCAGCAATTCCGGGACTAGCGGCAATGAGCAGTTCTTC. This codes for CASNSGTSGNEQFF.

Comments on this clone: Distinct nucleotide sequences in the sample also encode this CDR3. The genes are TRBV7-3 and TRBJ2-4; possibly TRBD1 or TRBD2 for D (5 bases each). There are 13 residues in the CDR3. The V gene's germline CDR1 is SGHTA and CDR2 FQGTGA. Trimming took 5 bases from V and 6 from J, leaving 11 bases between them. The CDR3 spells CASSLRDGNIQYF. In nucleotides, the CDR3 is TGTGCCAGCAGCCTTAGGGACGGAAACATTCAGTACTTC.

This sequence joins TRBV7-9 and TRBJ1-4; possible D gene TRBD1, 6 bases. Germline-derived CDR1 and CDR2 are SEHNR and FQNEAQ (reference sequence). V dropped 5 bases and J dropped 4 bases, with 17 bases sitting between them. The length of the CDR3 is 16 residues. CDR3 DNA: TGTGCCAGCAGCCCCGGCGGGGGCGCGTTTAATGAAAAACTGTTTTTT. Protein product: CASSPGGGAFNEKLFF. Variable domain in full (rest from reference TRBV7-9 and TRBJ1-4): DTGVSQNPRHKITKRGQNVTFRCDPISEHNRLYWYRQTLGQGPEFLTYFQNEAQLEKSRLLSDRFSAERPKGSFSTLEIQRTEQGDSAMYLCASSPGGGAFNEKLFFGSGTQLSVL.

The chain combines TRBV9 with TRBJ1-2; D might be TRBD1 (6 bases). This CDR3 is built from 18 residues. Germline V gives CDR1 SGDLS, CDR2 YYNGEE. V lost 0 bases and J 4 bases, leaving 22 bases between the germline ends. CDR3 sequence (DNA): TGTGCCAGCAGCGTAGGAAGGGGAGCAGGGGAGGATGTCTATGGCTACACCTTC. This gives the protein CASSVGRGAGEDVYGYTF.

The chain joins TRBV11-2 to TRBJ2-1; possibly TRBD1 for D (6 bases). This CDR3 contains 16 residues. Germline V gene data show CDR1 as SGHAT and CDR2 as FQNNGV. V gave up 0 bases and J gave up 10 bases, with 19 bases separating them. In DNA, the CDR3 is TGTGCCAGCAGCTTAGATAGGAGCACAGGGCCGCCAGAGCAGTTCTTC. This translates into CASSLDRSTGPPEQFF. Based on the CDR3 plus reference TRBV11-2 and TRBJ2-1, the full variable domain is EAGVAQSPRYKIIEKRQSVAFWCNPISGHATLYWYQQILGQGPKLLIQFQNNGVVDDSQLPKDRFSAERLKGVDSTLKIQPAKLEDSAVYLCASSLDRSTGPPEQFFGPGTRLTVL.

The V gene is TRBV18, the J gene TRBJ2-6, with a tentative D call TRBD1 (7 bases). The V and J ends lost 5 bases and 4 bases respectively, with 15 bases between them. CDR1 is KGHSH, CDR2 LQKENI, per germline. The CDR3 is 16 amino acids. In nucleotides, the CDR3 is TGTGCCAGCTCATCGTCAGGGGGGAGCGGGGCCAACGTCCTGACTTTC. This translates into CASSSSGGSGANVLTF.